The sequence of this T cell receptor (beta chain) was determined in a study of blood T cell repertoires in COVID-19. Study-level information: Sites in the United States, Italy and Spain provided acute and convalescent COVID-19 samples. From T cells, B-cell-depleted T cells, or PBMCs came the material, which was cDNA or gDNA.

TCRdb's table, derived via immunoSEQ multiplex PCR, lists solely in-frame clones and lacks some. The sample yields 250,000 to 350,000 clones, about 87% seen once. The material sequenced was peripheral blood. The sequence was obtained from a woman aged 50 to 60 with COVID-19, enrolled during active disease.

CDR3 DNA sequence: TGTGCCAGTAGTATATCGACAGTTTCCTACGAGCAGTACTTC. It codes for CASSISTVSYEQYF. The chain is built from TRBV19 and TRBJ2-7; tentative D call: TRBD1 (5 bases). Trimming took off 2 bases at V and 1 base at J, with 9 bases between the two ends. CDR1 and CDR2 from the germline V gene are LNHDA and SQIVND (reference sequence). This CDR3 spans 14 amino acids.